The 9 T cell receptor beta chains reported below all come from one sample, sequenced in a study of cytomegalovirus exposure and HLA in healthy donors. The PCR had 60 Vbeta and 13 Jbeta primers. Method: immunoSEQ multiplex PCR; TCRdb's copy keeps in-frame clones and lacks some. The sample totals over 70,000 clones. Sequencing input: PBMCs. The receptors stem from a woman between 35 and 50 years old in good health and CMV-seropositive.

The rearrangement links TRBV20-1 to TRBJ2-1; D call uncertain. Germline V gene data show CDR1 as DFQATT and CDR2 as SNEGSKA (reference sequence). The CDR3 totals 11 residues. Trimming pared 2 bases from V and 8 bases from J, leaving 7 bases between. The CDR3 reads CSARTQYEQFF. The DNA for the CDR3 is TGCAGTGCTAGAACGCAGTATGAGCAGTTCTTC.

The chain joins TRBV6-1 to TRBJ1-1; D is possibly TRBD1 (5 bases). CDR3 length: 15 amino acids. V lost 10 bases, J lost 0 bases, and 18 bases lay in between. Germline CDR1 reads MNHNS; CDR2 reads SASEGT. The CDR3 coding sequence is TGTGCCACCTCCAACGGGGGGAGTCTGAACACTGAAGCTTTCTTT. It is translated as CATSNGGSLNTEAFF.

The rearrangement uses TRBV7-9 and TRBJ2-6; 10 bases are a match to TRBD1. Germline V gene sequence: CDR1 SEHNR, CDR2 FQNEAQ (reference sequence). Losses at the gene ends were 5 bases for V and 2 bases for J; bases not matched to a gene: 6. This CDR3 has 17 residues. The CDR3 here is CASSRGQGSPGANVLTF. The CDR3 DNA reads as TGTGCCAGCAGCCGGGGACAGGGGAGTCCTGGGGCCAACGTCCTGACTTTC.

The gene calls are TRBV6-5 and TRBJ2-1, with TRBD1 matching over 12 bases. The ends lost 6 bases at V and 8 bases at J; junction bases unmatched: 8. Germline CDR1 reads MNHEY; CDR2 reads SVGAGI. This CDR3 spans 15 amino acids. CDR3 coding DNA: TGTGCCAGCAGCTCCGGGACAGGGGGCTTCCATGAGCAGTTCTTC. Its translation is CASSSGTGGFHEQFF.

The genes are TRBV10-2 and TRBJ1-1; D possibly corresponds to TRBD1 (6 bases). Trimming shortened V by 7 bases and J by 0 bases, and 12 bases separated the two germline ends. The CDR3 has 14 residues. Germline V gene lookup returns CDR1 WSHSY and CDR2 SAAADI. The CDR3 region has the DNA TGCGCCAGCACCCTCGACAGGTTGAACACTGAAGCTTTCTTT. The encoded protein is CASTLDRLNTEAFF.

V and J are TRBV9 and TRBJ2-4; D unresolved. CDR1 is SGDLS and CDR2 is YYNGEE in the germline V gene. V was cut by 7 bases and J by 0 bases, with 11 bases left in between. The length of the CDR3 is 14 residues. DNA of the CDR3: TGTGCCAGCTCCCCAGACAAAGCCAAAAACATTCAGTACTTC. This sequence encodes CASSPDKAKNIQYF.

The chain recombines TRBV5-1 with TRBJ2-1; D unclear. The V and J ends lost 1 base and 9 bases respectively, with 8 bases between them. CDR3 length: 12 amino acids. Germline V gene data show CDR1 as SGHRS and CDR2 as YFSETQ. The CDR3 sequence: CASSLFVGEQFF. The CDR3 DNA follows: TGCGCCAGCAGCTTGTTTGTCGGTGAGCAGTTCTTC. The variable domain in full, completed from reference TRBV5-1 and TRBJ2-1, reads KAGVTQTPRYLIKTRGQQVTLSCSPISGHRSVSWYQQTPGQGLQFLFEYFSETQRNKGNFPGRFSGRQFSNSRSEMNVSTLELGDSALYLCASSLFVGEQFFGPGTRLTVL.

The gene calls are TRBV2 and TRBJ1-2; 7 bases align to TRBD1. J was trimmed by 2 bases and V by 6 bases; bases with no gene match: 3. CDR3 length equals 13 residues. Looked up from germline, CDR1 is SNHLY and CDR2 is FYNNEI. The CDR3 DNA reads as TGTGCCAGCAGGTCGGGACAGAACTATGGCTACACCTTC. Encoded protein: CASRSGQNYGYTF.

The CDR3 DNA is TGTGCCAGCAGCTTAAGACAGGGCGACTACAATGAGCAGTTCTTC. Its protein product is CASSLRQGDYNEQFF. This sequence joins TRBV7-3 and TRBJ2-1; 7 nucleotides match TRBD1. Germline V CDR1 and CDR2: SGHTA, FQGTGA. V dropped 1 base and J dropped 3; count of bases not matched to a gene: 3. The CDR3 is 15 residues long.